Below, one T cell receptor (beta chain) is given with its context. Antigen unknown. Assay used: immunoSEQ multiplex PCR; TCRdb lists only in-frame clones, some missing. The sample includes around 13,000 clones, around 57% of them seen just once. CDR1 and CDR2 from the germline V gene are SNHLY and FYNNEI. This CDR3 has 12 residues. V lost 7 bases, J lost 6 bases, and 9 bases lay in between. The sample is drawn from a study of T cells in tumors after PD-1 blockade. Study in general: On average, tumor samples gave about 25,000 TCR templates and around 6,300 unique clonotypes. Study-level results: Among squamous cell carcinoma expanded CD8+ clones, 50% of exhausted ones versus approximately 30% of others were novel.

The same primary tumor site was biopsied both before and after PD-1 blockade. This receptor was obtained from a human donor with cutaneous squamous cell carcinoma. V is TRBV2 and J is TRBJ2-2; TRBD1 might be the D (6 bases). The sample was tumor tissue, taken before anti-PD-1 treatment. CDR3 region: CASKQGPGELFF. DNA for the CDR3: TGTGCCAGCAAACAGGGACCCGGGGAGCTGTTTTTT.